Described below is a single TCR beta chain sequence and its context. Its antigen is still unknown. With the read ending 3 residues before the CDR3 end, the germline J gene is used to fill in that end. These data come from a study of T cells in women clearing cervical HPV infection. Study details: Cases' blood sampling followed lesion detection by median approximately 150 days (90 to 200). Study-wide results and caveats: Repertoire richness, not evenness, was significantly elevated in CIN3+ cases versus controls.

Libraries were prepared by immunoSEQ multiplex PCR; TCRdb keeps only in-frame clonotypes and omits some of them. The sample table includes 30,000 to 35,000 clones. Trimming stripped 1 base from V and 2 bases from J, with 8 bases between. Germline values: CDR1 SSHAT, CDR2 FNYEAQ (reference sequence). The CDR3 spans 15 residues. This chain uses TRBV7-7 with TRBJ2-2, with D tentatively TRBD2 (6 bases). Sequencing was carried out using blood buffy coat. The sequence was collected from a woman between 18 and 70 years old with a cervical HPV16 infection that either progressed to CIN3+ or cleared (not recorded which). CDR3 DNA, as far as it was read: TGTGCCAGCAGCTTAGTGGCGGGAAACACCGGGGAG. It translates to CASSLVAGNTGE. The full CDR3 protein reads CASSLVAGNTGELFF.